The rows below give T cell receptor beta chains drawn from one sample of a study of blood T cell repertoires in COVID-19. Measured with immunoSEQ multiplex PCR; TCRdb has only the in-frame clones, and not every one. The profile shows roughly 220,000 clones, under 90% of them singletons. The sample comprised peripheral blood. All receptors derive from a man aged 25 to 40 with active or convalescent COVID-19. The CDR3 runs from the conserved cysteine through the conserved F or W. The D gene is left open where the match is weak. Expanded clones get a size class; other rows say once, few or many, or leave the size out.

v_call: TRBV5-6; clone_size: .; j_call: TRBJ2-7; d_call: .; cdr3_aa: CASSLTGRDEQYF; cdr3_nt: TGTGCCAGCAGCTTGACAGGGAGGGACGAGCAGTACTTC
v_call: TRBV6-5; clone_size: once; j_call: TRBJ1-4; d_call: .; cdr3_aa: CASSYQSTNEKLFF; cdr3_nt: TGTGCCAGCAGTTACCAATCAACTAATGAAAAACTGTTTTTT
v_call: TRBV21-1; clone_size: .; j_call: TRBJ1-5; d_call: .; cdr3_aa: CASSKDVGQGVFQPQHF; cdr3_nt: TGTGCCAGCAGCAAAGATGTAGGCCAGGGGGTGTTTCAGCCCCAGCATTTT
v_call: TRBV21-1; clone_size: .; j_call: TRBJ2-7; d_call: .; cdr3_aa: CASSLPRGEQYF; cdr3_nt: TGTGCCAGCAGCCTCCCCAGGGGCGAGCAGTACTTC
v_call: TRBV12-3/TRBV12-4; clone_size: few; j_call: TRBJ1-1; d_call: .; cdr3_aa: CASSPRVRGEAFF; cdr3_nt: TGTGCCAGCAGTCCCAGGGTAAGGGGTGAAGCTTTCTTT
v_call: TRBV19; clone_size: .; j_call: TRBJ1-6; d_call: TRBD1; cdr3_aa: CASQGQSSPLHF; cdr3_nt: TGTGCCAGTCAGGGACAGTCCTCACCCCTCCACTTT
v_call: TRBV27; clone_size: .; j_call: TRBJ2-7; d_call: .; cdr3_aa: CASSLSMQGSYEQYF; cdr3_nt: TGTGCCAGCAGTTTATCGATGCAGGGTTCCTACGAGCAGTACTTC
v_call: TRBV2; clone_size: .; j_call: TRBJ2-2; d_call: TRBD1; cdr3_aa: CASNRDRGRDTGELFF; cdr3_nt: TGTGCCAGCAACCGGGACAGGGGGCGCGACACCGGGGAGCTGTTTTTT
v_call: TRBV28; clone_size: few; j_call: TRBJ1-5; d_call: .; cdr3_aa: CASSSPPRVRSNQPQHF; cdr3_nt: TGTGCCAGCAGTTCGCCCCCCAGGGTTCGTAGCAATCAGCCCCAGCATTTT
v_call: TRBV19; clone_size: .; j_call: TRBJ1-3; d_call: TRBD1; cdr3_aa: CASAQQGASGNTIYF; cdr3_nt: TGTGCCAGTGCCCAACAGGGGGCTTCTGGAAACACCATATATTTT
v_call: TRBV6-5; clone_size: .; j_call: TRBJ2-7; d_call: TRBD1; cdr3_aa: CASSPGTGRDEQYF; cdr3_nt: TGTGCCAGCAGCCCCGGGACAGGTCGCGACGAGCAGTACTTC
v_call: TRBV19; clone_size: .; j_call: TRBJ1-5; d_call: .; cdr3_aa: CASSIPPQPQHF; cdr3_nt: TGTGCCAGTAGTATACCCCCGCAGCCCCAGCATTTT
v_call: TRBV4-2; clone_size: .; j_call: TRBJ2-3; d_call: .; cdr3_aa: CASSQEGPRGRWTDTQYF; cdr3_nt: TGTGCCAGCAGCCAAGAAGGCCCGCGAGGGAGGTGGACAGATACGCAGTATTTT
v_call: TRBV9; clone_size: once; j_call: TRBJ2-5; d_call: .; cdr3_aa: CASSVGGGGQETQYF; cdr3_nt: TGTGCCAGCAGCGTAGGGGGAGGGGGCCAAGAGACCCAGTACTTC
v_call: TRBV9; clone_size: once; j_call: TRBJ2-2; d_call: TRBD2; cdr3_aa: CASSKPGTSGRAAGELFF; cdr3_nt: TGTGCCAGCAGCAAACCCGGGACTAGCGGGAGGGCGGCCGGGGAGCTGTTTTTT
v_call: TRBV9; clone_size: .; j_call: TRBJ1-1; d_call: .; cdr3_aa: CASGRGDKYTEAFF; cdr3_nt: TGTGCCAGCGGCCGTGGGGACAAGTACACTGAAGCTTTCTTT
v_call: TRBV7-9; clone_size: .; j_call: TRBJ2-4; d_call: TRBD2; cdr3_aa: CASSLGSSGGSVVKNIQYF; cdr3_nt: TGTGCCAGCAGCTTAGGCTCGTCCGGCGGGAGTGTGGTCAAAAACATTCAGTACTTC
v_call: TRBV29-1; clone_size: .; j_call: TRBJ2-1; d_call: .; cdr3_aa: CSVGEGRSYNEQFF; cdr3_nt: TGCAGCGTTGGTGAGGGCCGTTCCTACAATGAGCAGTTCTTC
v_call: TRBV18; clone_size: few; j_call: TRBJ2-5; d_call: .; cdr3_aa: CASSSGQVETQYF; cdr3_nt: TGTGCCAGCTCATCGGGACAAGTAGAGACCCAGTACTTC
v_call: TRBV4-2; clone_size: once; j_call: TRBJ1-2; d_call: .; cdr3_aa: CASSLNPHLGGLGYTF; cdr3_nt: TGTGCCAGCAGCCTAAACCCCCACCTCGGGGGGCTGGGCTACACCTTC
v_call: TRBV11-2; clone_size: once; j_call: TRBJ1-1; d_call: .; cdr3_aa: CASSFRGRTEAFF; cdr3_nt: TGTGCCAGCAGCTTCCGGGGTCGGACTGAAGCTTTCTTT
v_call: TRBV28; clone_size: .; j_call: TRBJ1-4; d_call: .; cdr3_aa: CASSLDSLATNEKLFF; cdr3_nt: TGTGCCAGCAGTTTAGACAGCCTTGCAACTAATGAAAAACTGTTTTTT
v_call: TRBV3-1/TRBV3-2; clone_size: .; j_call: TRBJ1-2; d_call: TRBD1; cdr3_aa: CASTPFRDRVWNNYGYTF; cdr3_nt: TGTGCCAGCACCCCCTTCCGGGACAGGGTGTGGAATAACTATGGCTACACCTTC
v_call: TRBV9; clone_size: once; j_call: TRBJ1-5; d_call: .; cdr3_aa: CASSVGGSNQPQHF; cdr3_nt: TGTGCCAGCAGCGTAGGAGGGTCCAATCAGCCCCAGCATTTT
v_call: TRBV5-6; clone_size: .; j_call: TRBJ2-7; d_call: TRBD1; cdr3_aa: CASNRWDSRYEQYF; cdr3_nt: TGTGCCAGCAACCGGTGGGACAGTCGCTACGAGCAGTACTTC
v_call: TRBV9; clone_size: .; j_call: TRBJ2-2; d_call: .; cdr3_aa: CASSVSDTGELFF; cdr3_nt: TGTGCCAGCAGCGTCTCCGACACCGGGGAGCTGTTTTTT
v_call: TRBV6-5; clone_size: once; j_call: TRBJ1-2; d_call: .; cdr3_aa: CASSYDRLGGYTF; cdr3_nt: TGTGCCAGCAGTTACGACAGGTTGGGTGGCTACACCTTC
v_call: TRBV24-1; clone_size: .; j_call: TRBJ1-4; d_call: TRBD1; cdr3_aa: CATSDPRQGDEKLFF; cdr3_nt: TGTGCCACCAGTGACCCCCGACAGGGTGACGAAAAACTGTTTTTT
v_call: TRBV19; clone_size: .; j_call: TRBJ2-1; d_call: .; cdr3_aa: CASKLPPGTYNEQFF; cdr3_nt: TGTGCCAGTAAACTTCCGCCAGGGACCTACAATGAGCAGTTCTTC
v_call: TRBV5-1; clone_size: .; j_call: TRBJ1-4; d_call: .; cdr3_aa: CASSLGGGARLNEKLFF; cdr3_nt: TGCGCCAGCAGCTTGGGTGGAGGAGCCCGACTTAATGAAAAACTGTTTTTT
v_call: TRBV28; clone_size: .; j_call: TRBJ2-3; d_call: .; cdr3_aa: CASSLGAATDTQYF; cdr3_nt: TGTGCCAGCAGTCTAGGAGCCGCAACAGATACGCAGTATTTT
v_call: TRBV29-1; clone_size: once; j_call: TRBJ2-3; d_call: .; cdr3_aa: CSAGGSAIRTDTQYF; cdr3_nt: TGCAGCGCCGGGGGTAGCGCCATACGCACAGATACGCAGTATTTT
v_call: TRBV18; clone_size: .; j_call: TRBJ1-2; d_call: TRBD1; cdr3_aa: CASSPNPGQINYGYTF; cdr3_nt: TGTGCCAGCTCACCTAACCCGGGACAGATAAACTATGGCTACACCTTC
v_call: TRBV5-1; clone_size: .; j_call: TRBJ2-5; d_call: TRBD1; cdr3_aa: CASSLTGEETQYF; cdr3_nt: TGCGCCAGCAGCTTAACAGGGGAAGAGACCCAGTACTTC
v_call: TRBV7-2; clone_size: .; j_call: TRBJ2-7; d_call: TRBD2; cdr3_aa: CASSSGGHSYEQYF; cdr3_nt: TGTGCCAGCAGCTCGGGGGGTCACTCCTACGAGCAGTACTTC
v_call: TRBV5-1; clone_size: once; j_call: TRBJ2-4; d_call: TRBD1; cdr3_aa: CASSLGQGSKNIQYF; cdr3_nt: TGCGCCAGCAGCTTGGGACAGGGGTCCAAAAACATTCAGTACTTC